This TCR beta chain derives from a study of regulatory T cells in long-lasting Graves disease (dated by TCRdb to 2020 to 2022). Notes on the research overall: Persistent Graves' disease was defined as antithyroid drug treatment for over 5 years with persistently positive TSH receptor autoantibodies. In the clinical cohort, patients with persistent Graves' disease had used antithyroid drugs for an average of about 10.3 years. TCR sequencing covered some 13 persistent and approximately 20 newly diagnosed Graves' disease patients, some 35 samples in total. The study took place in China and was registered as a clinical trial. Peripheral blood TCR sequencing and RNA sequencing compared persistent Graves' disease patients with newly diagnosed Graves' disease patients. Results and caveats for the whole study, not just this receptor: A larger number of public clonotypes was shared among persistent patients (around 2,500) than among newly diagnosed patients (around 870). The authors noted that the small sample size was a limitation that may lower accuracy. TRBV28, TRBJ1-2 and TRBJ2-5 were preferentially used in persistent disease, while TRBV20-1 and TRBJ2-1 were favored in newly diagnosed disease. Sequencing and analysis were limited to the TCR beta chain. Lower TCR Shannon entropy and fewer highly expanded clones were observed in persistent Graves' disease patients than in newly diagnosed patients, which suggested clonal expansion. The study examined only peripheral blood because the primary lesion, thyroid tissue, could not be accessed.

The protocol used for the library was multiplex PCR. The sequencing machine was an Illumina HiSeq 4000. CDR3 regions were amplified by Arm-PCR with iRepertoire HTBI primers to construct TCR beta libraries. Before sequencing, the PCR products underwent gel purification. On the study's bioinformatics: Gene usage analysis of CDR3 amino acid clonotypes used the 60 to 75 TRBV and fewer than 15 TRBJ segments found across samples. Filtered high-quality paired reads were merged into contigs using COPE and FqMerger. BLAST was used to align contigs to the IMGT TRBV, TRBD and TRBJ reference genes, and CDR3 was defined following IMGT. Any clonotype with a frequency above 0.1% was classified as a highly expanded clone. Repertoire diversity was measured by Shannon entropy, and V-J evenness by the Gini coefficient. A clonotype found in more than one individual was treated as public. TCRdb reran the public reads through fastp at Q25 and MiXCR, keeping productive beta chains. Each CDR3 protein gets just one entry, which takes the most common genes and DNA from the rows behind it. The V and J calls and clone size come from TCRdb's table, not from the authors' own analysis. This sample has 400,000 or so distinct CDR3 sequences in its table, and 20% to 25% of those were observed once. The top ten clones comprise roughly 20% of the sample.

In the case of this clonotype: Its recognized antigen is unknown. Qualities for individual bases were not recorded, and no much larger clone is one base off.

The junction carries 11 bases between V and J, which are trimmed by 5 bases and 3 bases respectively. CDR1 and CDR2 are drawn from the germline V gene: LGHNA, YSLEER. Including cysteine and phenylalanine, the CDR3 has 13 amino acids. The CDR3 DNA has 39 bases and is translated from base 1. The intended sense of this specimen's time point label: persistent/refractory GD, antithyroid drugs over 5 years with positive TRAb. For both TCR sequencing and RNA sequencing, RNA was extracted from PBMCs using TRIzol. The diagnosis of Graves' disease followed American Thyroid Association guidelines. Recruitment of patients was carried out at an endocrinology department in Xi'an, China. Each patient gave approximately 10 milliliters of peripheral blood, collected in an EDTA anticoagulant tube. Ficoll Paque Plus density gradient separation was used to isolate PBMCs, and no additional T cell sorting was done. An Agilent 2100 Bioanalyzer and agarose gel were used to check RNA quality, while a NanoDrop 2000 measured RNA concentration.

Recombination joined TRBV4-3 with TRBJ2-7; the D region is possibly TRBD1 or TRBD2, each matching across 5 bases. The sample here was peripheral blood mononuclear cells (PBMCs), taken when the disease was refractory, from a patient treated with antithyroid drugs. This sequence originates from a female donor with Graves disease. At the DNA level, the sequence is TGCGCCAGCAGCGAGGGGAAGGGCTACGAGCAGTACTTC. Its product reads: CASSEGKGYEQYF.